This T cell receptor (beta chain) stems from a study of technical replicates of blood from several donors. Sequencing used immunoSEQ multiplex PCR; TCRdb keeps in-frame clones, though not all of them. The repertoire consists of 55,000 to 80,000 clones, with about 96% occurring once and the leading ten covering 0.21%. This clonotype originated in a human donor in good health. Material: T cells isolated from PBMCs.

The CDR3 region is CASSLRVAEDTQYF. The DNA for the CDR3 is TGTGCCAGCAGCTTGCGAGTAGCTGAGGATACGCAGTATTTT. The rearrangement joins TRBV5-4 to TRBJ2-3; D gene unclear. V was pared by 1 base and J by 6 bases, with 12 bases between. Germline CDR1 is SGHNT and CDR2 is YYREEE (reference sequence). The CDR3 length is 14 residues.